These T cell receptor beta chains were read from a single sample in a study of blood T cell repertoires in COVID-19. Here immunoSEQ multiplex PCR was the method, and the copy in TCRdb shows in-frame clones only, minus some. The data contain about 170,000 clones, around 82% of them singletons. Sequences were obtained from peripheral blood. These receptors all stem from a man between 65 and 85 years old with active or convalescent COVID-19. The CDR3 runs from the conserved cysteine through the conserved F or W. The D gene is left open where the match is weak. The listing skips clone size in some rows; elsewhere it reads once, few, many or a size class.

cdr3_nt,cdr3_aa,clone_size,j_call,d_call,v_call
TGCGCCAGCAGTAGAACAGGGCATGGAGTTGAGCAGTTCTTC,CASSRTGHGVEQFF,.,TRBJ2-1,.,TRBV4-3
TGTGCCAGCAGCTTGGACAGAAAAGAGACCCAGTACTTC,CASSLDRKETQYF,.,TRBJ2-5,.,TRBV5-4
TGTGCCATCATGATGAGCGGACAGTACCCCTACGAGCAGTACTTC,CAIMMSGQYPYEQYF,.,TRBJ2-7,.,TRBV10-3
TGTGCCAGCAGGGAGGGGACAGGGGGAGCCTACAATGAGCAGTTCTTC,CASREGTGGAYNEQFF,.,TRBJ2-1,TRBD1,TRBV7-9
TGTGCCAGCAGCGTAGGGGCAGGGTCGGTTTACACCGGGGAGCTGTTTTTT,CASSVGAGSVYTGELFF,once,TRBJ2-2,.,TRBV9
TGTGCCAGCAGGCCCTTGGCTAGCGGGAGTATCTACAATGAGCAGTTCTTC,CASRPLASGSIYNEQFF,once,TRBJ2-1,TRBD2,TRBV27
TGTGCCAGCAGCCCGCGGGACCACCCTAAATACAACTCCTATAATTCACCCCTCCACTTT,CASSPRDHPKYNSYNSPLHF,.,TRBJ1-6,.,TRBV14
TGTGCCAGCAGCCCCACTAGCGGGGGGGAGTACTTC,CASSPTSGGEYF,.,TRBJ2-5,TRBD2,TRBV2
TGTGCCAGCAGCCGACAGGTGGGGAGCTCTGGAAACACCATATATTTT,CASSRQVGSSGNTIYF,few,TRBJ1-3,.,TRBV9
TGTGCCAGCAGTTTCCTGGACAGGTACAATGAGCAGTTCTTC,CASSFLDRYNEQFF,few,TRBJ2-1,TRBD1,TRBV27
TGTGCCAGCAGTCGCCGGCACCAGGCGTCCTACGAGCAGTACTTC,CASSRRHQASYEQYF,.,TRBJ2-7,.,TRBV28
TGTGCCAGCAGCCCGGCGGGCACTGAAGCTTTCTTT,CASSPAGTEAFF,.,TRBJ1-1,.,TRBV5-8
TGTGCCAGCAGCGCGACATGGACTAGCACAGATACGCAGTATTTT,CASSATWTSTDTQYF,.,TRBJ2-3,.,TRBV2
TGCGCCAGCAGCTTGGTGGGGCCGGAGACCCAGTACTTC,CASSLVGPETQYF,once,TRBJ2-5,.,TRBV5-1
TGTGCCAGTAGTATAATAGACTCCTGGTTCGGTGAGCAGTTCTTC,CASSIIDSWFGEQFF,.,TRBJ2-1,.,TRBV19
TGTGCCAGCAGTTACGTTAGCGGAGCCTACAATGAGCAGTTCTTC,CASSYVSGAYNEQFF,.,TRBJ2-1,.,TRBV6-2/TRBV6-3
TGTGCCAGCAGCTACCTCAGTATCCCCTCTGGAAACACCATATATTTT,CASSYLSIPSGNTIYF,.,TRBJ1-3,.,TRBV7-6
TGTGCCAGCAGCTCCTCAGGGGGGAGTTACGAGCAGTACTTC,CASSSSGGSYEQYF,once,TRBJ2-7,.,TRBV5-4
TGTGCCAGCTCACTACAGGGCGGGAGTTCACCCCTCCACTTT,CASSLQGGSSPLHF,.,TRBJ1-6,.,TRBV18
TGTGCCAGCAGTTTGGTGTTGGGAACTAGCGGGAGTTTAGATACGCAGTATTTT,CASSLVLGTSGSLDTQYF,.,TRBJ2-3,TRBD2,TRBV28
TGTGCCTGGACTGGGACAGTAGGAACTGAAGCTTTCTTT,CAWTGTVGTEAFF,.,TRBJ1-1,TRBD1,TRBV30
TGTGCCAGCAGCCCCGCGTCGGTCGGGGAGCTGTTTTTT,CASSPASVGELFF,.,TRBJ2-2,.,TRBV7-9
TGTGCCAGCAGTTATCGGGTTGGCTACACCTTC,CASSYRVGYTF,few,TRBJ1-2,.,TRBV6-2/TRBV6-3
TGTGCCAGTAGTATTTCGACAGGGGAGAACACTGAAGCTTTCTTT,CASSISTGENTEAFF,.,TRBJ1-1,TRBD1,TRBV19
TGTGCCAGCAGTGAAGGCAGGGAATACTATGGCTACACCTTC,CASSEGREYYGYTF,.,TRBJ1-2,.,TRBV6-1
TGCGGGGTGGGCACCGGGATAGATCAGCCCCAGCATTTT,CGVGTGIDQPQHF,.,TRBJ1-5,.,TRBV29-1
TGTGCCAGTAGTATGGGAGAGAGGGGGCGAGGACAAGAGACCCAGTACTTC,CASSMGERGRGQETQYF,.,TRBJ2-5,TRBD1,TRBV19
TGTGCCAGCAGCTTTACAGGGCCCAGCTACGAGCAGTACTTC,CASSFTGPSYEQYF,.,TRBJ2-7,.,TRBV5-5
TGTGCCAGCAGTCCACTCTCTAGAGCAGAGACCCAGTACTTC,CASSPLSRAETQYF,.,TRBJ2-5,.,TRBV6-5
TGCGCCAGCAGCCAAAGGACAGGGTACTCCTACGAGCAGTACTTC,CASSQRTGYSYEQYF,.,TRBJ2-7,TRBD1,TRBV4-3
TGTGCCAGCAGGAAAACGGCGGGACAGGGTGATCAGCCCCAGCATTTT,CASRKTAGQGDQPQHF,once,TRBJ1-5,TRBD1,TRBV27
TGTGCCAGCAGTTACGGGCCGCGTTATGAGCAGTTCTTC,CASSYGPRYEQFF,.,TRBJ2-1,.,TRBV6-5
TGTGCCAGCAGCCAGACACTTGGGTATTCACCCCTCCACTTT,CASSQTLGYSPLHF,few,TRBJ1-6,.,TRBV9
TGTGCCAGCAGGACAGGGAATAATTCACCCCTCCACTTT,CASRTGNNSPLHF,.,TRBJ1-6,TRBD1,TRBV2
TGCGCCAGCAGCTCCAGACCGGAGGCTAACTATGGCTACACCTTC,CASSSRPEANYGYTF,.,TRBJ1-2,.,TRBV5-1
TGTGCCAGCAGCTTAAGATCGGCAGGGGCCCGGGGGGGCTATGGCTACACCTTC,CASSLRSAGARGGYGYTF,few,TRBJ1-2,.,TRBV7-2
TGTGCCAGCACCCAGCGGACAGGGGTAAATGAAAAACTGTTTTTT,CASTQRTGVNEKLFF,.,TRBJ1-4,TRBD1,TRBV7-2
TGCGCCAGCAGCCCAGGGGTCGGGTCCTACGAGCAGTACTTC,CASSPGVGSYEQYF,once,TRBJ2-7,.,TRBV4-1
TGTGCCAGTAGTGTGACCCTGGGAGGTGAGCAGTTCTTC,CASSVTLGGEQFF,.,TRBJ2-1,.,TRBV19
TGTGCCAGCAGTGACTCTCGGGATTCACCCCTCCACTTT,CASSDSRDSPLHF,.,TRBJ1-6,.,TRBV2
TGTGCCAGTAGTAATCCGGGACAGATCGTACAGTACTTC,CASSNPGQIVQYF,.,TRBJ2-7,TRBD1,TRBV19
TGTGCCATCAGTGAGGCCGGTCGGGGGGCCGAGGATGAAGCTTTCTTT,CAISEAGRGAEDEAFF,.,TRBJ1-1,.,TRBV10-3
TGTGCCAGCAGCCACCTAGCGGGAGGGCCAGGGGAGCTGTTTTTT,CASSHLAGGPGELFF,.,TRBJ2-2,TRBD2,TRBV7-2
TGCGCCAGCAGCACGACTAGCGGTTCTTACAATGAGCAGTTCTTC,CASSTTSGSYNEQFF,.,TRBJ2-1,TRBD2,TRBV5-1
TGTGCCAGCAGTATGACAGCCTACGAGCAGTACTTC,CASSMTAYEQYF,.,TRBJ2-7,.,TRBV12-3/TRBV12-4
TGTGCCAGCAGCCAAGGGACACAGATAGATACGCAGTATTTT,CASSQGTQIDTQYF,.,TRBJ2-3,.,TRBV9
TGTGCCAGCAGTTCCACGGGTCTCGGAAACACCATATATTTT,CASSSTGLGNTIYF,.,TRBJ1-3,.,TRBV6-5
TGTGCCAGCAGCCATCAAGCGCACCCCCAGGAGACCCAGTACTTC,CASSHQAHPQETQYF,.,TRBJ2-5,.,TRBV14
TGTGCCACCAGTGATTCTAGGGCCGGCGGGGACACCATATATTTT,CATSDSRAGGDTIYF,.,TRBJ1-3,.,TRBV24-1
TGCGCCAGCAGCGATCGGGGGGACGGCTATGGCTACACCTTC,CASSDRGDGYGYTF,.,TRBJ1-2,.,TRBV5-1
TGCGCCAGCAGCCCGACAGGCTCTTTGCGCACCATATATTTT,CASSPTGSLRTIYF,.,TRBJ1-3,.,TRBV4-1
TGTGCCTGGACAATGACAGGATTTGATCAGCCCCAGCATTTT,CAWTMTGFDQPQHF,few,TRBJ1-5,.,TRBV30
TGCGCCAGCAGCTTACCGGGACTAGCGGGATGGAATGAGCAGTTCTTC,CASSLPGLAGWNEQFF,.,TRBJ2-1,TRBD2,TRBV5-1